The 3 T cell receptor beta chains below come from one sample, sequenced in a study of T-cell reconstitution after alpha-beta-depleted transplantation in children. Unique molecular identifiers were built into the TCRbeta library. TCRdb fed the PCR reads into MiXCR, producing one record per CDR3 protein. This sample has approximately 89,000 distinct CDR3 sequences, with roughly 16% found just once. The input for sequencing was PBMCs, mostly from graft donor cells, taken 180 days after TCRalphabeta/CD19-depleted stem cell transplant. The receptors stem from a male patient under 10 years old who had a stem cell transplant for acute lymphoblastic leukemia, so the T cells may come from the graft donor.

This clonotype was recorded a few times. The chain carries TRBV12-3 or TRBV12-4 and TRBJ1-2, with D unresolved. V gave up 3 bases and J gave up 2 bases, with 10 bases separating them. CDR3 length: 14 amino acids. The CDR3 bases are TGTGCCAGCAGTTTTCCCGACACCAACTATGGCTACACCTTC. This translates into CASSFPDTNYGYTF.

This clonotype appeared a few times. This rearrangement joins TRBV5-5 to TRBJ1-5; unclear D gene. The germline gives CDR1 SGHKS, CDR2 YYEKEE (reference sequence). Trimming stripped 3 bases from V and 3 bases from J, with 16 bases between. The CDR3 totals 16 residues. In DNA, the CDR3 is TGTGCCAGCAGCTCCTGGTCCGCCGGCGACAATCAGCCCCAGCATTTT. Its protein is CASSSWSAGDNQPQHF.

This clonotype was counted only a few times. V gene TRBV6-6 combines with J gene TRBJ2-7; tentatively, D is TRBD1 (6 bases). The CDR3 has 13 residues. The germline V and J ends were trimmed by 1 base and 6 bases, with 10 bases remaining between them. Per the germline V gene, CDR1 is MNHNY and CDR2 is SVGAGI (reference sequence). The CDR3 reads CASSYFTGREQYF. CDR3 nucleotide sequence: TGTGCCAGCAGTTACTTTACAGGGCGCGAGCAGTACTTC.